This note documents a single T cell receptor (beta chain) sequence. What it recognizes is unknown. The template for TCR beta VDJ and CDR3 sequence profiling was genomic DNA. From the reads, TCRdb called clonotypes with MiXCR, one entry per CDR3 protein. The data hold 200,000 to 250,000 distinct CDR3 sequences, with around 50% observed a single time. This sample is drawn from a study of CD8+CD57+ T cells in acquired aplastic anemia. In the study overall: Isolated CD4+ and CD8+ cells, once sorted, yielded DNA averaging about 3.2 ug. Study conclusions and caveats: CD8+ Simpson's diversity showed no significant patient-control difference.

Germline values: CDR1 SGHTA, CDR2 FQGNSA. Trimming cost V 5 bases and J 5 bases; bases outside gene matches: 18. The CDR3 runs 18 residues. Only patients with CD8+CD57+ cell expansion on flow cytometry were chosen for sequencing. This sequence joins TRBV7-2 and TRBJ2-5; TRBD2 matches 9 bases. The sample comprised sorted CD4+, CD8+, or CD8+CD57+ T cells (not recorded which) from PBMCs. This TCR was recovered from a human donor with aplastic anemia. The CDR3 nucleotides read TGTGCCAGCAGCACCTGGTCGGGGACTAGCAGTGTTGGGGAGACCCAGTACTTC. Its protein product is CASSTWSGTSSVGETQYF.